The 21 T cell receptor beta chains given below trace back to one sample, sequenced in a study of regulatory T cells in long-lasting Graves disease. TCR beta libraries were built with iRepertoire HTBI primers and Arm-PCR of CDR3 regions. TCRdb called the multiplex PCR reads again in MiXCR, with one record for every CDR3 protein. This table has about 470,000 distinct CDR3 sequences, roughly 21% appearing once. The time point denotes: persistent/refractory GD, antithyroid drugs over 5 years with positive TRAb. PBMCs provided the RNA from which the TCR library was made. Material: peripheral blood mononuclear cells (PBMCs), obtained when the disease was refractory, from a patient treated with antithyroid drugs. These TCRs come from a female donor with Graves disease.

The chain has TRBV20-1 and TRBJ1-2, with 10 bases that match TRBD1. Trimming cost V 5 bases and J 9 bases; bases outside gene matches: 6. There are 12 residues in the CDR3. Germline V lookup: CDR1 DFQATT, CDR2 SNEGSKA (reference sequence). The chain's CDR3 is CSALRTGGSYTF. The CDR3 coding sequence is TGCAGTGCTCTTAGGACAGGGGGAAGCTACACCTTC.

This chain joins TRBV20-1 and TRBJ1-5; D gene ambiguous. V lost 3 bases to trimming and J lost 3 bases, with 12 bases between them. Germline CDR1 reads DFQATT; CDR2 reads SNEGSKA (reference sequence). This CDR3 is 14 amino acids long. CDR3 nucleotide sequence: TGCAGTGCTAGCCGGACGGATTTCAATCAGCCCCAGCATTTT. Amino acids: CSASRTDFNQPQHF.

The chain combines TRBV7-2 with TRBJ2-7; D possibly corresponds to TRBD1 (6 bases). The ends were cut back, 3 bases at V and 2 bases at J, with 11 bases in the middle. The CDR3 has 14 residues. Germline V gene data show CDR1 as SGHTA and CDR2 as FQGNSA. CDR3 nucleotide sequence: TGTGCCAGCAGCTTGGACAGCAATACCTACGAGCAGTACTTC. This sequence encodes CASSLDSNTYEQYF.

This chain connects TRBV18 to TRBJ1-5; unclear D gene. This CDR3 has 18 residues. CDR1 is KGHSH and CDR2 is LQKENI in the germline V gene. With 1 base removed from V and 2 bases from J, the gap between germline ends came to 18 bases. CDR3 region: CASSPQQSGSGGNQPQHF. DNA of the CDR3: TGTGCCAGCTCACCACAACAGTCGGGCTCGGGAGGCAATCAGCCCCAGCATTTT.

The sample holds a few counts of this clonotype. This chain uses TRBV24-1 with TRBJ2-7, with 9 nucleotides matching TRBD1. This CDR3 is built from 16 residues. Germline CDR1 and CDR2: KGHDR and SFDVKD. Losses at the gene ends were 5 bases for V and 5 bases for J; bases not matched to a gene: 12. This CDR3 is CATSGSGGQGEDEQYF. The CDR3 DNA is TGTGCCACCAGTGGATCGGGGGGACAGGGTGAAGACGAGCAGTACTTC.

This clonotype was observed a handful of times. This chain joins TRBV7-8 and TRBJ1-1; TRBD1 aligns across 7 bases. V lost 1 base and J lost 14; bases outside the gene matches: 10. Germline V gene sequence: CDR1 SGHVS, CDR2 FQNEAQ. The CDR3 has 13 residues. The CDR3: CASSLGWAQGVFF. In nucleotides, the CDR3 is TGTGCCAGCAGCTTAGGGTGGGCCCAGGGGGTCTTCTTT.

The chain is built from TRBV24-1 and TRBJ2-1; TRBD1 agrees at 7 bases. Per germline, CDR1 KGHDR and CDR2 SFDVKD. J gave up 6 bases and V 4 bases, and 11 bases lay outside the gene matches. The CDR3 runs to 16 residues. CDR3 sequence: CATSDPGTARGNEQFF. As DNA, the CDR3 is TGTGCCACCAGTGACCCTGGGACAGCCCGAGGCAATGAGCAGTTCTTC.

The J gene is TRBJ2-7, the V gene TRBV5-1; possibly TRBD1 or TRBD2 for D (5 bases each). Germline V gene data show CDR1 as SGHRS and CDR2 as YFSETQ. The CDR3 sequence is 14 residues long. Trimming shortened V by 4 bases and J by 3 bases, and 14 bases separated the two germline ends. CDR3 amino acids: CASSADSGGYEQYF. CDR3 nucleotide sequence: TGCGCCAGCAGCGCGGACTCTGGGGGCTACGAGCAGTACTTC.

The rearrangement links TRBV20-1 to TRBJ2-1, with 8 bases that match TRBD1. The CDR3 has 14 amino acids. CDR1 and CDR2 from the germline V gene are DFQATT and SNEGSKA (reference sequence). Germline trimming cut 3 bases from V and 1 base from J; bases unmatched to any gene: 2. The CDR3 sequence is CSASRQGSYNEQFF. For the CDR3, the DNA is TGCAGTGCTAGTCGACAGGGGTCCTACAATGAGCAGTTCTTC.

This clonotype came up a few times. The J gene is TRBJ2-2, the V gene TRBV25-1, with D perhaps matching TRBD2 (6 bases). V was cut by 1 base and J by 5 bases, with 11 bases left in between. The CDR3 extends over 15 amino acids. CDR1 and CDR2 from the germline V gene are MGHDK and SYGVNS. The CDR3 coding sequence is TGTGCCAGCAGTGAATCCGGGGGTTGGACCGGGGAGCTGTTTTTT. It is translated as CASSESGGWTGELFF.

This clonotype was detected only a few times. The chain uses TRBV27 and TRBJ2-7; tentative D call: TRBD1 (6 bases). V lost 9 bases, J lost 2 bases, and 14 bases lay in between. The CDR3 is 13 amino acids. In germline, CDR1 is MNHEY, CDR2 SMNVEV (reference sequence). The CDR3 nucleotides are TGTGCCAGTCGACTTGAGGGGGCCTACGAGCAGTACTTC. It specifies CASRLEGAYEQYF.

This clonotype was counted a few times. This rearrangement joins TRBV7-9 to TRBJ2-2, with a possible D match to TRBD1 (6 bases). Germline CDR1 and CDR2: SEHNR and FQNEAQ (reference sequence). V was shortened by 1 base and J by 5 bases, with 11 bases between the two germline ends. The CDR3 consists of 15 residues. CDR3 bases: TGTGCCAGCAGCTTAGTCAGGACAGTAACCGGGGAGCTGTTTTTT. It codes for CASSLVRTVTGELFF.

The V call is TRBV5-1, the J call TRBJ2-5; D may be TRBD1 (6 bases). V gave up 4 bases and J gave up 2 bases, with 15 bases separating them. This CDR3 comprises 15 residues. Germline V CDR1 and CDR2: SGHRS, YFSETQ. The chain's CDR3 is CASSTATGVQETQYF. The CDR3 DNA is TGCGCCAGCAGCACCGCGACAGGCGTACAAGAGACCCAGTACTTC. The entire variable domain, with the rest obtained from reference TRBV5-1 and TRBJ2-5, is as follows: KAGVTQTPRYLIKTRGQQVTLSCSPISGHRSVSWYQQTPGQGLQFLFEYFSETQRNKGNFPGRFSGRQFSNSRSEMNVSTLELGDSALYLCASSTATGVQETQYFGPGTRLLVL.

The chain employs TRBV5-1 and TRBJ1-1; D not resolved. CDR1 SGHRS and CDR2 YFSETQ come from the germline V gene. Trimming removed 4 bases at V and 2 bases at J, with 18 bases between. The CDR3 covers 16 residues. CDR3: CASSETTRGSNTEAFF. In DNA, the CDR3 is TGCGCCAGCAGCGAGACGACACGGGGAAGTAACACTGAAGCTTTCTTT. The entire variable domain, with the rest obtained from reference TRBV5-1 and TRBJ1-1, is as follows: KAGVTQTPRYLIKTRGQQVTLSCSPISGHRSVSWYQQTPGQGLQFLFEYFSETQRNKGNFPGRFSGRQFSNSRSEMNVSTLELGDSALYLCASSETTRGSNTEAFFGQGTRLTVV.

As concerns this clonotype: Only one base separates this from a far larger clonotype, so it likely reflects a read error. No conserved phenylalanine or tryptophan ends this CDR3, so it is likely a read error. The chain combines TRBV11-3 with TRBJ1-1; no clear D gene. This CDR3 spans 14 amino acids. Trimming removed 1 base from V and 5 bases from J, with 11 bases in between. Germline V lookup: CDR1 SGHNT, CDR2 YENEEA. The CDR3 DNA is TGTGCCAGCAGCTTAGGCGGCGGGGTTACTGAAGCTTTCCTT. Translation gives CASSLGGGVTEAFL.

This clonotype was counted ten times or more. The chain uses TRBV5-4 and TRBJ1-2, with D maybe TRBD1 (6 bases). The V gene lost 6 bases and the J gene lost 4 bases, with 16 bases spanning the gap. This CDR3 region has 14 residues. In germline, CDR1 is SGHNT, CDR2 YYREEE (reference sequence). CDR3 loop: CASTSQGHLYGYTF. Here the CDR3 DNA reads TGTGCCAGCACCTCCCAGGGACATCTCTATGGCTACACCTTC.

This sequence joins TRBV27 and TRBJ1-3; D is possibly TRBD1 (5 bases). This CDR3 has 17 amino acids. Germline loops: CDR1 MNHEY, CDR2 SMNVEV (reference sequence). V lost 5 bases, J lost 9 bases, and 26 bases lay in between. The CDR3 loop is CASSKSPRDPRGGTIYF. CDR3 nucleotide sequence: TGTGCCAGCAGTAAGTCCCCCCGGGACCCCAGAGGAGGCACCATATATTTT.

This clonotype was found many times. The gene calls are TRBV28 and TRBJ2-2; D gene unclear. Per germline, CDR1 MDHEN and CDR2 SYDVKM. This CDR3 has 15 residues. V shed 2 bases and J shed 1 base, with 8 bases lying between them. CDR3 DNA sequence: TGTGCCAGCAGTTTACACTGGGGGAACACCGGGGAGCTGTTTTTT. Protein sequence: CASSLHWGNTGELFF.

This clonotype was counted between two and nine times. J is TRBJ1-1 and V is TRBV9; 7 nucleotides agree with TRBD1. V lost 0 bases to trimming and J lost 4 bases; unmatched junction nucleotides: 6. The germline CDR1 and CDR2 sequences are SGDLS and YYNGEE. The CDR3 extends over 15 amino acids. The CDR3 DNA reads TGTGCCAGCAGCGTAGCTACAGGGGAGGGCACTGAAGCTTTCTTT. This gives the protein CASSVATGEGTEAFF. The full variable domain, with the rest looked up from reference TRBV9 and TRBJ1-1, is DSGVTQTPKHLITATGQRVTLRCSPRSGDLSVYWYQQSLDQGLQFLIQYYNGEERAKGNILERFSAQQFPDLHSELNLSSLELGDSALYFCASSVATGEGTEAFFGQGTRLTVV.

The sample holds many counts of this clonotype. V is TRBV6-1 and J is TRBJ1-2, with D possibly being TRBD1 (5 bases). V was shortened by 8 bases and J by 6 bases, with 19 bases between the two germline ends. This CDR3 comprises 14 residues. Germline assignment: CDR1 MNHNS and CDR2 SASEGT. The chain's CDR3 is CASSTMTGLHGYTF. DNA for the CDR3: TGTGCCAGCTCCACCATGACGGGGCTACATGGCTACACCTTC.

This clonotype has at least ten counts. The rearrangement uses TRBV6-1 and TRBJ1-2, with unresolved D. Germline V gene lookup returns CDR1 MNHNS and CDR2 SASEGT. The CDR3 sequence is 13 residues long. The V end was cut by 7 bases, the J end by 1 base, with 10 bases between. In DNA, the CDR3 is TGTGCCAGCACTTTGACACTTAACTATGGCTACACCTTC. Residues: CASTLTLNYGYTF.